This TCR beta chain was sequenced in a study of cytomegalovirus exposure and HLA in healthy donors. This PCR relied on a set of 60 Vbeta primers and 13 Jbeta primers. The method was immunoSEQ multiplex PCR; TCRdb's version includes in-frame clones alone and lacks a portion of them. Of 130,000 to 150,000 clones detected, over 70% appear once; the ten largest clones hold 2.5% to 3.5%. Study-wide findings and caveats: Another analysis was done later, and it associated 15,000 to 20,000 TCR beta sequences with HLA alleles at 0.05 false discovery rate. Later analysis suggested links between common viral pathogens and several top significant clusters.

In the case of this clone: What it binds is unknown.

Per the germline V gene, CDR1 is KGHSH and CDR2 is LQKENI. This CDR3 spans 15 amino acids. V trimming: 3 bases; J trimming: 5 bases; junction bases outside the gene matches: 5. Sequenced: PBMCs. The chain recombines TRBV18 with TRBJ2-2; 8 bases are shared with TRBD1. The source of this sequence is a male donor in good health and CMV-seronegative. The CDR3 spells CASSPGTGGTGELFF. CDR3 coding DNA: TGTGCCAGCTCACCGGGGACAGGAGGGACCGGGGAGCTGTTTTTT.